The 16 T cell receptor beta chains in this list originate from one sample, sequenced in a study of Tregs in tolerant kidney transplant recipients. Produced via immunoSEQ multiplex PCR; TCRdb's table is partial and in-frame only. The sample contains roughly 68,000 clones, roughly 89% of which appear only once. Sample: CD4+ T cells from blood. The receptors were gathered from a human donor in good health.

The table lists this clone with a few counts. V is TRBV7-2 and J is TRBJ2-7; D is uncertain. The CDR3 sequence is 15 residues long. Trimming cost V 1 base and J 0 bases, with 10 bases left between them. Germline V gives CDR1 SGHTA, CDR2 FQGNSA. This CDR3 is CASSLEWGSSYEQYF. The CDR3 DNA follows: TGTGCCAGCAGCTTAGAGTGGGGAAGCTCCTACGAGCAGTACTTC.

The chain couples TRBV15 to TRBJ1-5; D perhaps matches TRBD1 (5 bases). The CDR3 contains 18 residues. The V gene's germline CDR1 is LNHNV and CDR2 YYDKDF (reference sequence). Deletions cut 4 bases from V and 0 bases from J, with 19 bases between. The CDR3 bases are TGTGCCACCAGCAAGGGTTCAGGGAGTGGCGATAGCAATCAGCCCCAGCATTTT. Amino acid sequence: CATSKGSGSGDSNQPQHF.

This chain links TRBV2 with TRBJ2-3; TRBD1 might be the D (8 bases). The CDR3 sequence is 16 residues long. Germline V gene data show CDR1 as SNHLY and CDR2 as FYNNEI. Trimming took off 4 bases at V and 3 bases at J, with 17 bases between the two ends. As DNA, the CDR3 is TGTGCCAGCAGTGCACGGACAGGGAGGGCGACAGATACGCAGTATTTT. Translated: CASSARTGRATDTQYF.

The CDR3 here is CASSPDWSHGYTF. CDR3 DNA: TGTGCCAGCAGCCCCGACTGGAGCCATGGCTACACCTTC. V gene TRBV6-6 combines with J gene TRBJ1-2, with no clear D. Germline V lookup: CDR1 MNHNY, CDR2 SVGAGI (reference sequence). The ends were cut back, 6 bases at V and 6 bases at J, with 14 bases in the middle. This CDR3 is built from 13 residues.

This clone has only one observation. CDR3 protein: CASSAARYYGYTF. The CDR3 DNA sequence: TGTGCCAGCAGCGCCGCGCGGTACTATGGCTACACCTTC. The chain couples TRBV7-2 to TRBJ1-2; the D is unclear. V lost 5 bases to trimming and J lost 3 bases, with 10 bases between them. This CDR3 has 13 residues. Germline V gene sequence: CDR1 SGHTA, CDR2 FQGNSA.

The table lists this clone with a few counts. V is TRBV25-1 and J is TRBJ2-5, with D possibly being TRBD2 (6 bases). Germline CDR1 and CDR2: MGHDK and SYGVNS. Trimming pared 3 bases from V and 1 base from J, leaving 15 bases between. The CDR3 runs 16 residues. The CDR3 bases are TGTGCCAGCAGTGAGAAAACTATAGCGGCCCAAGAGACCCAGTACTTC. It codes for CASSEKTIAAQETQYF.

As DNA, the CDR3 is TGTGCCAGCAGTTTATCGGGCCTGGAGGGATGGGGTTTTGAGTACAATGAGCAGTTCTTC. This encodes CASSLSGLEGWGFEYNEQFF. The V and J genes are TRBV27 and TRBJ2-1, with a possible D match to TRBD2 (6 bases). CDR1 is MNHEY, CDR2 SMNVEV, per germline (reference sequence). The V end lost 0 bases, the J end lost 4 bases, and 25 bases lay between the germline ends. The CDR3 spans 20 residues.

The J gene is TRBJ1-5, the V gene TRBV19; 9 bases map to TRBD1. The CDR3 extends over 16 amino acids. J was trimmed by 7 bases and V by 3 bases; bases with no gene match: 10. Germline CDR1 and CDR2: LNHDA and SQIVND (reference sequence). The DNA for the CDR3 is TGTGCCAGTAGTATTGGGGGGGGACAGGGAAGCCAGCCCCAGCATTTT. Translation gives CASSIGGGQGSQPQHF.

This rearrangement joins TRBV5-4 to TRBJ2-1; 11 positions match TRBD2. J lost 6 bases, V lost 7 bases, and 9 bases had no gene match. Germline CDR1 SGHNT, CDR2 YYREEE (reference sequence). The CDR3 has 15 residues. The CDR3 nucleotides are TGTGCCAGCGCGACAATAGCGGGAGGGGCCAATGAGCAGTTCTTC. It translates to CASATIAGGANEQFF.

V usage is TRBV7-2 and J usage is TRBJ1-1, with unresolved D. The germline V gene has CDR1 SGHTA and CDR2 FQGNSA. Trimming took off 3 bases at V and 5 bases at J, with 10 bases between the two ends. CDR3 length equals 13 residues. CDR3 protein: CASSFFPGTEAFF. The DNA of the CDR3 is TGTGCCAGCAGCTTTTTCCCGGGGACTGAAGCTTTCTTT.

In its sample, this clone was seen once. The chain joins TRBV2 to TRBJ2-7; perhaps D is TRBD1 or TRBD2 (5 bases each). Germline lookup yields CDR1 SNHLY and CDR2 FYNNEI. The V and J ends lost 7 bases and 1 base respectively, with 11 bases between them. The CDR3 contains 13 residues. Here the CDR3 reads CASNMGPSYEQYF. CDR3 nucleotide sequence: TGTGCCAGCAATATGGGACCATCCTACGAGCAGTACTTC.

The sample holds one count of this clone. This rearrangement joins TRBV9 to TRBJ1-2; the match to TRBD1 covers 8 bases. The CDR3 length is 15 residues. Germline assignment: CDR1 SGDLS and CDR2 YYNGEE. V lost 0 bases and J lost 0; bases outside the gene matches: 1. For the CDR3, the DNA is TGTGCCAGCAGCGTAGGACAGGGGACTAACTATGGCTACACCTTC. Its protein product is CASSVGQGTNYGYTF.

The chain employs TRBV19 and TRBJ1-5; D is perhaps TRBD1 (5 bases). Germline V gene sequence: CDR1 LNHDA, CDR2 SQIVND (reference sequence). V was cut by 6 bases and J by 1 base, with 22 bases left in between. The CDR3 length is 18 residues. CDR3 in DNA: TGTGCCAGTAGACCCCGCGGGGGGGGGTTAGGAAGCAATCAGCCCCAGCATTTT. Translation: CASRPRGGGLGSNQPQHF.

The gene calls are TRBV7-2 and TRBJ2-2; the D is unclear. The CDR3 length is 15 residues. Trimming pared 0 bases from V and 5 bases from J, leaving 10 bases between. The germline V gene encodes CDR1 SGHTA and CDR2 FQGNSA. The CDR3 protein is CASSLANYGTGELFF. CDR3 nucleotides: TGTGCCAGCAGCTTAGCAAATTACGGAACCGGGGAGCTGTTTTTT.

This chain uses TRBV28 with TRBJ2-7; 8 nucleotides match TRBD2. Germline V CDR1 and CDR2: MDHEN, SYDVKM. Unmatched junction bases numbered 10, after V lost 8 bases and J lost 7 bases. CDR3 length equals 13 residues. The CDR3 spells CASDDSGAGEQYF. The DNA of the CDR3 is TGTGCCAGCGATGATAGCGGGGCGGGTGAGCAGTACTTC.

This chain's CDR3 is CASSTGGPSDTQYF. The CDR3 DNA reads as TGCGCCAGCAGCACTGGAGGGCCATCAGATACGCAGTATTTT. V usage is TRBV5-1 and J usage is TRBJ2-3; maybe TRBD2 (6 bases). Germline loops: CDR1 SGHRS, CDR2 YFSETQ. The V and J ends lost 4 bases and 4 bases respectively, with 13 bases between them. This CDR3 contains 14 residues.